This entry features one TCR beta chain sequence. The antigen is undetermined. These data are taken from a study of T cells in localized non-small cell lung cancer. The junction had 7 bases not matched to a gene; V was cut back by 7 bases and J by 5 bases. CDR3 length: 14 amino acids. Germline lookup yields CDR1 LNHDA and CDR2 SQIVND (reference sequence). Clones were sequenced by immunoSEQ multiplex PCR, and TCRdb holds only the in-frame ones, with some missing. The sample lists approximately 54,000 clones; over 75% were seen once. Study outcomes and limitations: Because only a single region of the tumor was sequenced, heterogeneity remains possible.

The receptor was derived from a female donor older than 55 with stage II squamous cell lung carcinoma. V usage is TRBV19 and J usage is TRBJ1-5, with 8 positions matching TRBD1. This material consisted of peripheral blood, taken before any cancer treatment. Written as DNA, the CDR3 is TGTGCCAGTAAGGTACAGGGGGATCATCAGCCCCAGCATTTT. This codes for CASKVQGDHQPQHF.